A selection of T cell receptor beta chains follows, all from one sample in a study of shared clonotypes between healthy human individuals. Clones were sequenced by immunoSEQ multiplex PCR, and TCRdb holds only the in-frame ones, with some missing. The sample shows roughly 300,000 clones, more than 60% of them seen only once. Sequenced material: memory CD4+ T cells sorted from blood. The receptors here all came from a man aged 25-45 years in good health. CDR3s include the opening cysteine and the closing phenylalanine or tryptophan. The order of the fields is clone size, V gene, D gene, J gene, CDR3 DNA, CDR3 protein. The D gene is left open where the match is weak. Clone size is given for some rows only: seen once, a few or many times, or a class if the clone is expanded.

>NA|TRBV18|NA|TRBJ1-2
TGTGCCAGCTCACCATCCAGGGGTCCCTATGGCTACACCTTC
CASSPSRGPYGYTF
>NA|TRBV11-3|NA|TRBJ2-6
TGTGCCAGCAAGGGTGGTGGGGCCAACGTCCTGACTTTC
CASKGGGANVLTF
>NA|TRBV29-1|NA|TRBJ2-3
TGCAGCGTTGAGGCTAGCACAGATACGCAGTATTTT
CSVEASTDTQYF
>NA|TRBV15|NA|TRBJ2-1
TGTGCCACCAGCAGAGATTGGGGCTCTGCGTTCTTC
CATSRDWGSAFF
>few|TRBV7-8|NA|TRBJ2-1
TGTGCCAGCAGCTTCAACCGCCTCAATGAGCAGTTCTTC
CASSFNRLNEQFF
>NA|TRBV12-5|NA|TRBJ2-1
TGTGCTAGTGGTTCGGAGTACACTCAGCAGTTCTTC
CASGSEYTQQFF
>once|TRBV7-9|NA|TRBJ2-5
TGTGCCAGCAGTAGCGGAACAGGGCGAGAGACCCAGTACTTC
CASSSGTGRETQYF
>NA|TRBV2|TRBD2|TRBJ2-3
TGTGCCAGCAGTGAGGGACTACTAACTGGTGGTACGCAGTATTTT
CASSEGLLTGGTQYF
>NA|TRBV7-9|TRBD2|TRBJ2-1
TGTGCCAGCAGCACCCGAACTAGCGGGGCATCAAGCTCCTACAATGAGCAGTTCTTC
CASSTRTSGASSSYNEQFF
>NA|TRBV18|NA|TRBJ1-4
TGTGCCAGCTCACCACGGGGTACTAATGAAAAACTGTTTTTT
CASSPRGTNEKLFF
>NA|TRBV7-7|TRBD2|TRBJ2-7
TGTGCTAGCAGCTTAACAGCGGGAGCCTACGAGCAGTACTTC
CASSLTAGAYEQYF
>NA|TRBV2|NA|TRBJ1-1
TGTGCCAGCACCTCTGGGGCAGGGACTGAAGCTTTCTTT
CASTSGAGTEAFF
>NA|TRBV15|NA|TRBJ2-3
TGTGCCACCAGCAGAGAGGTCCCAGACGGCACAGATACGCAGTATTTT
CATSREVPDGTDTQYF
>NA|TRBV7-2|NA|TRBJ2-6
TGTGCCAGCAGCTTAGTAACTGGTGGGGCCAACGTCCTGACTTTC
CASSLVTGGANVLTF
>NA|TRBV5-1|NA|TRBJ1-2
TGCGCCAGCAGCTTGGAGGTTGGTGGCTACACCTTC
CASSLEVGGYTF
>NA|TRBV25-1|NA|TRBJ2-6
TGTGCCAGCAGTGAATTGGTAGGGGTGTCTGGGGCCAACGTCCTGACTTTC
CASSELVGVSGANVLTF
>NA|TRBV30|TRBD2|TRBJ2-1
TGTGCCTGGAATGGCGGGAGGGGCGATGAGCAGTTCTTC
CAWNGGRGDEQFF
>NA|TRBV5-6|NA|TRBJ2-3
TGTGCCAGCAGCGTGGGTTTTGTAGGGGCAGATACGCAGTATTTT
CASSVGFVGADTQYF
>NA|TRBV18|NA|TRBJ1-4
TGTGCCAGCTCGCAGGCACCGGTTGGGTTGGCTAATGAAAAACTGTTTTTT
CASSQAPVGLANEKLFF
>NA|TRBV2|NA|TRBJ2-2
TGTGCCAGCAGCAAAAGGTCAGACACCGGGGAGCTGTTTTTT
CASSKRSDTGELFF
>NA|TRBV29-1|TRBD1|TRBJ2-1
TGCAGCGTTGAGCGGGACAGGGACAATGAGCAGTTCTTC
CSVERDRDNEQFF
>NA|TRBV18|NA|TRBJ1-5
TGTGCCAGCTCACCGGCCGGAGGGGTGGGTGGCAATCAGCCCCAGCATTTT
CASSPAGGVGGNQPQHF
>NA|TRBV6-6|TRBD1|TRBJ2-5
TGTGCCAGCAGTTACCCAGGGGGCGGGGAGACCCAGTACTTC
CASSYPGGGETQYF
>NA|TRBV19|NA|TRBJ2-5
TGTGCCAGTAGTAACCTATACAGGGACGGAGAGACCCAGTACTTC
CASSNLYRDGETQYF
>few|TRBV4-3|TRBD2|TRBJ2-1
TGCGCCAGCAGCCAAGAACCCTTGACTAGCGGGAGGGTAAGCTCCTACAATGAGCAGTTCTTC
CASSQEPLTSGRVSSYNEQFF
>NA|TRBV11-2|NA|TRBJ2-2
TGTGCCAGCAGCTTGGTTGGCGGGGAGCTGTTTTTT
CASSLVGGELFF
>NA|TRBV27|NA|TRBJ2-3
TGTGCCAGCAGTGAACAACGACTCAGCACAGATACGCAGTATTTT
CASSEQRLSTDTQYF
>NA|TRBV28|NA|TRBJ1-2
TGTGCCAGCGGTTATAACGGCTACACCTTC
CASGYNGYTF
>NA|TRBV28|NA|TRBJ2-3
TGTGCCAGCAGTTTACAAAGCGGATTCACAGATACGCAGTATTTT
CASSLQSGFTDTQYF
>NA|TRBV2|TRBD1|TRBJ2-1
TGTGCCAGCAGCGGACAGGGATTGAATGAGCAGTTCTTC
CASSGQGLNEQFF